These 4 T cell receptor beta chains originate from one sample sequenced in a study of CD8+CD57+ T cells in acquired aplastic anemia (dated by TCRdb to the late 2010s). Flow cytometry had shown CD8+CD57+ cell expansion in the patients selected for sequencing. The data were produced on an Illumina HiSeq 2000. Genomic DNA served as template for TCR beta VDJ combination and CDR3 sequence profiling. TCRdb handled the public reads itself, with Q25 trimming in fastp and clone calling in MiXCR, and kept productive beta chains. Rows merge per CDR3 protein into single entries with the most common DNA and genes. The table for this sample lists hundreds of thousands of distinct CDR3 sequences; roughly a third of them were counted only once. The ten largest account for less than 0.85% of the sample. Material for sequencing was sorted CD4+, CD8+, or CD8+CD57+ T cells (not recorded which) from PBMCs. These receptors all stem from a human donor with aplastic anemia.

Ten or more counts support this clonotype. This may come from a read error, since a much larger clone is one base off. The J gene is TRBJ2-7, the V gene TRBV6-1; 7 bases are a match to TRBD1. The V segment lost 6 bases and the J segment 5 bases; nucleotides outside the gene matches: 4. The CDR3 spans 12 residues. CDR1 is MNHNS and CDR2 is SASEGT in the germline V gene. For the CDR3, the DNA is TGTGCCAGCAGCCGACAGGGCGACGAGCAGTACTTC. Encoded protein: CASSRQGDEQYF.

This clonotype was found many times. V is TRBV19 and J is TRBJ2-2, with 7 bases aligning to TRBD1. Germline V gene data show CDR1 as LNHDA and CDR2 as SQIVND (reference sequence). Trimming cost V 4 bases and J 4 bases; bases outside gene matches: 3. CDR3 size: 14 residues. The CDR3, as DNA: TGTGCCAGTAGTAGGGACAGCTTCACCGGGGAGCTGTTTTTT. It specifies CASSRDSFTGELFF.

This clonotype was counted only a few times. This chain uses TRBV5-6 with TRBJ2-3; maybe TRBD1 (6 bases). From germline, CDR1 is SGHDT and CDR2 YYEEEE. Trimming took off 4 bases at V and 1 base at J, with 19 bases between the two ends. The CDR3 has 17 residues. CDR3 DNA: TGTGCCAGCAGCGGCCTCAGACAGGTCGGAGGCACAGATACGCAGTATTTT. It encodes CASSGLRQVGGTDTQYF.

The chain carries TRBV6-2 or TRBV6-3 and TRBJ1-5, with 11 positions matching TRBD1. The germline gives CDR1 MNHEY, CDR2 SVGEGT. Trimming at V came to 4 bases and at J to 3 bases, leaving 2 bases not matched to a gene. The CDR3 covers 15 residues. CDR3 protein: CASSWTGGTNQPQHF. The CDR3 nucleotides are TGTGCCAGCAGTTGGACAGGGGGCACCAATCAGCCCCAGCATTTT.